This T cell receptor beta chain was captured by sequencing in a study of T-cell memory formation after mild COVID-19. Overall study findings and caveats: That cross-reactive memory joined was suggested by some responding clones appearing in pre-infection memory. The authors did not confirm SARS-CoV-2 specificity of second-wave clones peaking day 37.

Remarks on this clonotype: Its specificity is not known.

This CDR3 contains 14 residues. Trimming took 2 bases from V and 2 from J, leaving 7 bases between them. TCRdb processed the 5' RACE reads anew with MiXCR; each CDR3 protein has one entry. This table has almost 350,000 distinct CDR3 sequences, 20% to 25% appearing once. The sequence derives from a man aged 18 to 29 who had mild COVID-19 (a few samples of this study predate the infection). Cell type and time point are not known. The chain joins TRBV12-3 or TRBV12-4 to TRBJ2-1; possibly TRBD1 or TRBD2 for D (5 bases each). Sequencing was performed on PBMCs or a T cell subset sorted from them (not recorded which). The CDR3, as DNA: TGTGCCAGCAGTTTAAGGGACGCCTACAATGAGCAGTTCTTC. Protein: CASSLRDAYNEQFF.